Shown below are 26 T cell receptor beta chains from a single sample sequenced in a study of neurological immune-mediated disorders. MiXCR, applied by TCRdb to the 5' RACE reads, yields one record per CDR3 protein. The data hold tens of thousands of distinct CDR3 sequences, with roughly an eighth observed a single time. Stated time point: longitudinal time-point 2. Input material: PBMCs. Receptors originate from a female donor with HTLV-1-associated myelopathy (HAM/TSP).

With regard to this clonotype: A much larger clone is a single base away; this may be a read error. The chain carries TRBV12-3 or TRBV12-4 and TRBJ1-1; D is unclear. The CDR3 sequence is 14 residues long. Trimming stripped 5 bases from V and 0 bases from J, with 10 bases between. The CDR3 reads CASSRYSLNTEAFF. Here the CDR3 DNA reads TGTGCCAGCAGTAGGTACAGCCTGAACACTGAAGCTTTCTTT.

Ten or more counts support this clonotype. The chain carries TRBV9 and TRBJ1-1; D is ambiguous. Looked up from germline, CDR1 is SGDLS and CDR2 is YYNGEE. The V and J ends lost 3 bases and 0 bases respectively, with 6 bases between them. This CDR3 is 13 amino acids long. CDR3 residues: CASSAILNTEAFF. CDR3 in DNA: TGTGCCAGCAGCGCGATACTGAACACTGAAGCTTTCTTT.

This clonotype was seen many times. This chain links TRBV28 with TRBJ2-4; possibly TRBD2 for D (8 bases). The V gene's germline CDR1 is MDHEN and CDR2 SYDVKM. The CDR3 length is 15 residues. V lost 7 bases, J lost 8 bases, and 21 bases lay in between. CDR3 loop: CASTGRGLSGDIQYF. The CDR3 DNA follows: TGTGCCAGCACCGGGAGGGGGCTCTCAGGGGACATTCAGTACTTC.

This clonotype appeared many times. The chain joins TRBV29-1 to TRBJ2-1; D may correspond to TRBD1 or TRBD2 (6 bases each). CDR3 size: 13 residues. Trimming took 7 bases from V and 5 from J, leaving 15 bases between them. Germline CDR1 SQVTM, CDR2 ANQGSEA. The CDR3 nucleotides read TGCAGCGCTAGAGGGGGGCGACACAATGAGCAGTTCTTC. It codes for CSARGGRHNEQFF.

The sample holds many counts of this clonotype. The chain recombines TRBV3-1 with TRBJ1-1; D call uncertain. Germline-derived CDR1 and CDR2 are LGHDT and YNNKEL (reference sequence). Trimming removed 1 base at V and 1 base at J, with 4 bases between. The CDR3 is 13 amino acids. In nucleotides, the CDR3 is TGTGCCAGCAGCCAAGTTTGGAACACTGAAGCTTTCTTT. This sequence encodes CASSQVWNTEAFF. Looking up the rest from reference TRBV3-1 and TRBJ1-1 gives the full variable domain: DTAVSQTPKYLVTQMGNDKSIKCEQNLGHDTMYWYKQDSKKFLKIMFSYNNKELIINETVPNRFSPKSPDKAHLNLHINSLELGDSAVYFCASSQVWNTEAFFGQGTRLTVV.

This clonotype has a count of ten or more. V is TRBV20-1 and J is TRBJ1-1; D gene ambiguous. The length of the CDR3 is 14 residues. The germline gives CDR1 DFQATT, CDR2 SNEGSKA (reference sequence). V was shortened by 0 bases and J by 0 bases, with 8 bases between the two germline ends. CDR3 amino acids: CSARDNGLNTEAFF. The DNA for the CDR3 is TGCAGTGCTAGAGATAACGGCTTGAACACTGAAGCTTTCTTT.

This chain uses TRBV20-1 with TRBJ2-3; no definite D call. The CDR3 length is 13 residues. Germline V gene data show CDR1 as DFQATT and CDR2 as SNEGSKA (reference sequence). Trimming took 2 bases from V and 5 from J, leaving 11 bases between them. The CDR3 DNA follows: TGCAGTGCTAGATTAGTGGTGGGAGATACGCAGTATTTT. Its protein product is CSARLVVGDTQYF.

Ten or more counts support this clonotype. V and J are TRBV5-1 and TRBJ2-3; D unresolved. CDR3 length: 14 residues. V was cut by 3 bases and J by 4 bases, with 12 bases left in between. Germline CDR1 and CDR2: SGHRS and YFSETQ. The CDR3 DNA follows: TGCGCCAGCAGCTCGGTCGGGCTCGCAGATACGCAGTATTTT. The encoded protein is CASSSVGLADTQYF.

Many counts were recorded for this clonotype. V and J are TRBV7-9 and TRBJ2-5, with no clear D. Germline lookup yields CDR1 SEHNR and CDR2 FQNEAQ (reference sequence). CDR3 length: 11 residues. Trimming took 5 bases from V and 5 from J, leaving 6 bases between them. CDR3 residues: CASSPPETQYF. In DNA, the CDR3 is TGTGCCAGCAGCCCCCCGGAGACCCAGTACTTC.

This clonotype was observed many times. The CDR3 nucleotides read TGCGCCAGCAGCTTGGGGGACAGGGCCACAGATACGCAGTATTTT. It encodes CASSLGDRATDTQYF. The chain joins TRBV5-1 to TRBJ2-3; TRBD1 aligns across 9 bases. V lost 0 bases to trimming and J lost 2 bases; unmatched junction nucleotides: 1. Germline loops: CDR1 SGHRS, CDR2 YFSETQ. This CDR3 has 15 amino acids. Filled out from reference TRBV5-1 and TRBJ2-3, the complete variable domain reads KAGVTQTPRYLIKTRGQQVTLSCSPISGHRSVSWYQQTPGQGLQFLFEYFSETQRNKGNFPGRFSGRQFSNSRSEMNVSTLELGDSALYLCASSLGDRATDTQYFGPGTRLTVL.

This clonotype was seen ten or more times. J is TRBJ2-5 and V is TRBV7-2; TRBD2 matches at 9 bases. The CDR3 is 15 residues long. From germline, CDR1 is SGHTA and CDR2 FQGNSA. With V trimmed by 5 bases and J by 4 bases, 8 bases remained unmatched. CDR3 nucleotides: TGTGCCAGCAGCCCTGGGGGGCGGGGGGGAGAGACCCAGTACTTC. Protein: CASSPGGRGGETQYF. Combining the CDR3 with reference TRBV7-2 and TRBJ2-5 gives the whole variable domain GAGVSQSPSNKVTEKGKDVELRCDPISGHTALYWYRQSLGQGLEFLIYFQGNSAPDKSGLPSDRFSAERTGGSVSTLTIQRTQQEDSAVYLCASSPGGRGGETQYFGPGTRLLVL.

This clonotype was counted at least ten times. The chain has TRBV9 and TRBJ2-3; the match to TRBD2 covers 11 bases. The CDR3 runs to 14 residues. Germline loops: CDR1 SGDLS, CDR2 YYNGEE. The V gene end was trimmed by 3 bases and the J gene end by 6 bases; junction bases not matched to a gene: 3. In DNA form, the CDR3 reads TGTGCCAGCAGCGCTAGCGGGGGGTGGGATACGCAGTATTTT. This sequence encodes CASSASGGWDTQYF. Complete variable domain (other parts from reference TRBV9 and TRBJ2-3): DSGVTQTPKHLITATGQRVTLRCSPRSGDLSVYWYQQSLDQGLQFLIQYYNGEERAKGNILERFSAQQFPDLHSELNLSSLELGDSALYFCASSASGGWDTQYFGPGTRLTVL.

Regarding this clonotype: No conserved phenylalanine or tryptophan ends this CDR3, so it is likely a read error. This rearrangement joins TRBV5-6 to TRBJ2-7, with a possible D match to TRBD2 (5 bases). Germline V CDR1 and CDR2: SGHDT, YYEEEE. The germline V and J ends were trimmed by 0 bases and 2 bases, with 9 bases remaining between them. The length of the CDR3 is 14 residues. CDR3: CASSLAIGAYEQYS. DNA for the CDR3: TGTGCCAGCAGCTTGGCCATCGGGGCCTACGAGCAGTACTCC.

This clonotype showed up many times. This sequence joins TRBV20-1 and TRBJ2-5; no reliable D call. This CDR3 comprises 11 residues. Germline CDR1 and CDR2: DFQATT and SNEGSKA (reference sequence). Trimming left V 0 bases short and J 5 bases short, with 4 bases between. As DNA, the CDR3 is TGCAGTGCTAGAGAATCGGAGACCCAGTACTTC. Translated, it gives CSARESETQYF.

The rearrangement joins TRBV7-2 to TRBJ2-1, with 9 bases that match TRBD2. The CDR3 sequence is 17 residues long. Germline CDR1 SGHTA, CDR2 FQGNSA. The V segment lost 4 bases and the J segment 7 bases; nucleotides outside the gene matches: 14. The CDR3 loop reads CASSSGMGGGALNEQFF. CDR3 in DNA: TGTGCCAGCAGCTCGGGGATGGGCGGGGGGGCCCTGAATGAGCAGTTCTTC.

The rearrangement joins TRBV2 to TRBJ2-2; D tentatively reads TRBD1 or TRBD2 (5 bases each). This CDR3 has 14 residues. CDR1 is SNHLY and CDR2 is FYNNEI in the germline V gene. Trimming removed 4 bases from V and 9 bases from J, with 15 bases in between. CDR3 sequence (DNA): TGTGCCAGCAGTGGGGGACCCTTTGGCTGGGAGCTGTTTTTT. It is translated as CASSGGPFGWELFF. Filled out from reference TRBV2 and TRBJ2-2, the complete variable domain reads EPEVTQTPSHQVTQMGQEVILRCVPISNHLYFYWYRQILGQKVEFLVSFYNNEISEKSEIFDDQFSVERPDGSNFTLKIRSTKLEDSAMYFCASSGGPFGWELFFGEGSRLTVL.

V and J are TRBV20-1 and TRBJ2-2; 7 nucleotides agree with TRBD1. Germline assignment: CDR1 DFQATT and CDR2 SNEGSKA (reference sequence). Trimming cost V 1 base and J 7 bases; bases outside gene matches: 9. This CDR3 is built from 15 residues. This CDR3 reads CSARGSQGFGGELFF. The CDR3 region has the DNA TGCAGTGCTAGAGGCTCACAGGGGTTCGGCGGGGAGCTGTTTTTT.

This clonotype was seen repeatedly, ten times or more. The rearrangement links TRBV29-1 to TRBJ1-2; maybe TRBD1 (6 bases). The CDR3 consists of 12 residues. V gave up 5 bases and J gave up 7 bases, with 14 bases separating them. Germline V gene sequence: CDR1 SQVTM, CDR2 ANQGSEA. The CDR3 loop is CSVLMDRSGYTF. CDR3 nucleotides: TGCAGCGTTCTTATGGACAGAAGTGGCTACACCTTC.

This clonotype was detected once. With a much larger clone just one base away, this may be a read error. The chain uses TRBV5-6 and TRBJ2-3; D unclear. Per germline, CDR1 SGHDT and CDR2 YYEEEE. The CDR3 has 14 amino acids. CDR3 sequence (DNA): TGTGCCAGCAGCTTGGGCAGCAACACAGATATGCAGTATTTT. This sequence encodes CASSLGSNTDMQYF.

This clonotype was observed at least ten times. V usage is TRBV10-3 and J usage is TRBJ2-3; 8 nucleotides line up with TRBD1. Germline CDR1 and CDR2: ENHRY and SYGVKD. The CDR3 sequence is 14 residues long. Losses at the gene ends were 9 bases for V and 5 bases for J; bases not matched to a gene: 10. DNA for the CDR3: TGTGCCATACGAGCGGACAGGGCGAAAGATACGCAGTATTTT. As protein: CAIRADRAKDTQYF.

This clonotype was seen ten or more times. This chain links TRBV15 with TRBJ2-1; D ambiguous. The germline V gene has CDR1 LNHNV and CDR2 YYDKDF (reference sequence). This CDR3 has 14 residues. The V and J ends lost 4 bases and 3 bases respectively, with 10 bases between them. The CDR3 nucleotides read TGTGCCACCAGCAAAGGTGACATCTACAATGAGCAGTTCTTC. This gives the protein CATSKGDIYNEQFF.

This clonotype was recorded at least ten times. The chain links TRBV7-3 to TRBJ2-1; D is uncertain. The CDR3 sequence is 15 residues long. Trimming shortened V by 5 bases and J by 7 bases, and 18 bases separated the two germline ends. CDR1 and CDR2 from the germline V gene are SGHTA and FQGTGA. In DNA form, the CDR3 reads TGTGCCAGCAGCCTAGGTAGGGTGGCACCTAATGAGCAGTTCTTC. This translates into CASSLGRVAPNEQFF.

This clonotype appeared many times. The chain uses TRBV27 and TRBJ1-4; a possible D gene is TRBD1 (6 bases). The germline V and J ends were trimmed by 3 bases and 5 bases, with 22 bases remaining between them. This CDR3 contains 18 residues. In germline, CDR1 is MNHEY, CDR2 SMNVEV (reference sequence). In DNA, the CDR3 is TGTGCCAGCAGTTTCTCCGGGACAAAACGCCCCCGGAATGAAAAACTGTTTTTT. This translates into CASSFSGTKRPRNEKLFF.

This clonotype came up many times. The chain uses TRBV29-1 and TRBJ2-2; TRBD1 is a possible D gene (6 bases). Germline lookup yields CDR1 SQVTM and CDR2 ANQGSEA. This CDR3 spans 14 amino acids. V lost 2 bases and J lost 3, with 10 bases in between. CDR3 sequence reads: CSVEYPGDTGELFF. The CDR3 nucleotides read TGCAGCGTTGAATACCCAGGGGACACCGGGGAGCTGTTTTTT.

This clonotype was seen at least ten times. The chain has TRBV5-1 and TRBJ2-3, with 10 bases that match TRBD2. Per germline, CDR1 SGHRS and CDR2 YFSETQ. This CDR3 spans 16 amino acids. Trimming at V came to 0 bases and at J to 3 bases, leaving 4 bases not matched to a gene. This CDR3 is CASSLVLAGDTDTQYF. The CDR3 nucleotides read TGCGCCAGCAGCTTGGTCCTAGCGGGGGATACAGATACGCAGTATTTT.

This clonotype was observed at least ten times. V gene TRBV7-9 combines with J gene TRBJ2-5; the match to TRBD2 covers 11 bases. The germline gives CDR1 SEHNR, CDR2 FQNEAQ (reference sequence). Germline trimming cut 4 bases from V and 0 bases from J; bases unmatched to any gene: 7. The CDR3 covers 17 residues. In DNA, the CDR3 is TGTGCCAGCAGCTACCCGACTAGCGGGGAGAACCAAGAGACCCAGTACTTC. Its protein product is CASSYPTSGENQETQYF.